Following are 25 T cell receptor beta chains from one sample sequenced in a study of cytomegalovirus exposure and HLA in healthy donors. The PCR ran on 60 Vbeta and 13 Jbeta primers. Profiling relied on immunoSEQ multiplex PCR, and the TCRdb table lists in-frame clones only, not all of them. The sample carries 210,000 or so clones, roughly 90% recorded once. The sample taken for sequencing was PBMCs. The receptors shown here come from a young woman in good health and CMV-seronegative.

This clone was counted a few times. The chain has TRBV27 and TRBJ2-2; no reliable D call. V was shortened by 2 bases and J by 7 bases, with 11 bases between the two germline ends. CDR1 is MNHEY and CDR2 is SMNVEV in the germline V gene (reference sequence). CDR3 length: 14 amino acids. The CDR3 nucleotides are TGTGCCAGCAGTTTACGGCCATCGGGCGGGGAGCTGTTTTTT. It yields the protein CASSLRPSGGELFF.

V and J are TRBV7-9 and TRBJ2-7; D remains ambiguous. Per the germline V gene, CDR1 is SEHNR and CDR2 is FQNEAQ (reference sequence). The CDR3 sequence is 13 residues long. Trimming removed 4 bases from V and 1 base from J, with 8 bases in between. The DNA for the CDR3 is TGTGCCAGCAGCTCCGCACAGTCCTACGAGCAGTACTTC. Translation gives CASSSAQSYEQYF.

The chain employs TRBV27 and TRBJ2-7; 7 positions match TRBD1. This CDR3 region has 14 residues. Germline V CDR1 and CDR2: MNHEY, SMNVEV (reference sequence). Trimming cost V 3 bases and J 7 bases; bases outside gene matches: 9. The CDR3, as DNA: TGTGCCAGCAGTTTTGGGGACAGCCGCCGAGAGCAGTACTTC. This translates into CASSFGDSRREQYF.

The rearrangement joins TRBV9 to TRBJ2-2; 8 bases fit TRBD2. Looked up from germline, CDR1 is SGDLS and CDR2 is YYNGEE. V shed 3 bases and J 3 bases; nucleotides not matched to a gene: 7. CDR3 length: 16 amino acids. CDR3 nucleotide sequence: TGTGCCAGCAGCGGCGGTCTAGCGGGTTACACCGGGGAGCTGTTTTTT. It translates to CASSGGLAGYTGELFF.

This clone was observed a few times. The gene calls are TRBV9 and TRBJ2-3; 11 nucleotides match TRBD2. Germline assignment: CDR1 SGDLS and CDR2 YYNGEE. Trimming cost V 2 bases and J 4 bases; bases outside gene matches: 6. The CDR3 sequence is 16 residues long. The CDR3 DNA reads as TGTGCCAGCAGCGTCTTAGCGGGGGGGCCTGCAGATACGCAGTATTTT. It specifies CASSVLAGGPADTQYF.

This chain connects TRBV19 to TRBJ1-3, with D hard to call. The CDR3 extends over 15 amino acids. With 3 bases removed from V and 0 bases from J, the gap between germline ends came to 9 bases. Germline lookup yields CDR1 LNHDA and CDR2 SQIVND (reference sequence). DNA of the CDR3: TGTGCCAGTAGTATGGTGGCAGGCTCTGGAAACACCATATATTTT. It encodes CASSMVAGSGNTIYF.

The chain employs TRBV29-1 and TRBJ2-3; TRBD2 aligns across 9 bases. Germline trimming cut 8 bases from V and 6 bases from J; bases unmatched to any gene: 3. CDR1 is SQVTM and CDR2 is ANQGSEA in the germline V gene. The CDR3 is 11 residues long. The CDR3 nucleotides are TGCAGCACGACTAGCGGCGATACGCAGTATTTT. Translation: CSTTSGDTQYF.

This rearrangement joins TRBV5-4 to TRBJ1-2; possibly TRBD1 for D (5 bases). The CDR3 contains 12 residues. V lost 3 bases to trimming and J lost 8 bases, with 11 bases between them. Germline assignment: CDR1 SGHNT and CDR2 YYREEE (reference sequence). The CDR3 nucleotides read TGTGCCAGCAGCTCTACAGGATCGGGCTACACCTTC. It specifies CASSSTGSGYTF.

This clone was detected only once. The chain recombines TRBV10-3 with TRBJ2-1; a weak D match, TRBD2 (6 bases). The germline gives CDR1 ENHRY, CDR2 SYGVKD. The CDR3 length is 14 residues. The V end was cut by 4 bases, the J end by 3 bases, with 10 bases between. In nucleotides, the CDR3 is TGTGCCATCAGTGCGGTCGGGAGCTACAATGAGCAGTTCTTC. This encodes CAISAVGSYNEQFF.

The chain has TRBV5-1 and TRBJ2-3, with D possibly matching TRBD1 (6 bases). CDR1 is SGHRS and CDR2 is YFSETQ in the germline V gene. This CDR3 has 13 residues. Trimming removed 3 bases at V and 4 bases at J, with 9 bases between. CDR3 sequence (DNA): TGCGCCAGCAGCTGGGACAACCCAGATACGCAGTATTTT. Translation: CASSWDNPDTQYF.

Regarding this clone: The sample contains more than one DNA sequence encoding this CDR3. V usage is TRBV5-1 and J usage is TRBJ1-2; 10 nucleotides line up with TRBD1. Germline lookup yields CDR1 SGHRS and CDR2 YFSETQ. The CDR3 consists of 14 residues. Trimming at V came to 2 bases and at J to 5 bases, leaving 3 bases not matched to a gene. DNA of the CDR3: TGCGCCAGCAGCTTAGGACAGGGGGGGTATGGCTACACCTTC. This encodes CASSLGQGGYGYTF.

Here the CDR3 DNA reads TGTGCCAGCAGCCTCTTAGCCCCCGTATACACTGAAGCTTTCTTT. Protein: CASSLLAPVYTEAFF. The rearrangement links TRBV9 to TRBJ1-1; D gene uncertain. CDR1 and CDR2 (germline): SGDLS, YYNGEE. This CDR3 has 15 amino acids. V was trimmed by 4 bases and J by 3 bases, leaving 16 bases between them.

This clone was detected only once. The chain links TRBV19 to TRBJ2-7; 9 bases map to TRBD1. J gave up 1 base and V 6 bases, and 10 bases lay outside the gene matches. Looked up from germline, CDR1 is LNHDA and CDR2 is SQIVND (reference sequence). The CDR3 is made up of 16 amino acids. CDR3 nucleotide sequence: TGTGCCAGTAGCCGACTGACAGGGGGAGCTTCCTACGAGCAGTACTTC. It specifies CASSRLTGGASYEQYF.

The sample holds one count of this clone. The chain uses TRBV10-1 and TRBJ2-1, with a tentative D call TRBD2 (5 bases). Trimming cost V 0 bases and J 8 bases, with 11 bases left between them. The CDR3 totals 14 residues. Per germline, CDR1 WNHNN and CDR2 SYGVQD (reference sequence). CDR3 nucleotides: TGCGCCAGCAGTGAGTCGAGGGTGGTCCATGAGCAGTTCTTC. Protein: CASSESRVVHEQFF.

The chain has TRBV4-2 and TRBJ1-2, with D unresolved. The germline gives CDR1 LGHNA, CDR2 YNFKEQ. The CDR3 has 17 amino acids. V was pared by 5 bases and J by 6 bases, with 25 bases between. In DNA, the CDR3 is TGTGCCAGCAGCACAGTTTGGCTACAGCCACTGATAAATGGCTACACCTTC. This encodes CASSTVWLQPLINGYTF.

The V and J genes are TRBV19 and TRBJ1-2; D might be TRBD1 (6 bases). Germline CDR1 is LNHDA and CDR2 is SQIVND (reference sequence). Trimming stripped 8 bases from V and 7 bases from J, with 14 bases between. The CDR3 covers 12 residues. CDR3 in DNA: TGTGCCAGTGGAGACAGGAGGAGTGGCTACACCTTC. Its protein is CASGDRRSGYTF. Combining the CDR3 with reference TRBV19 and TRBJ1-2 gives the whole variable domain DGGITQSPKYLFRKEGQNVTLSCEQNLNHDAMYWYRQDPGQGLRLIYYSQIVNDFQKGDIAEGYSVSREKKESFPLTVTSAQKNPTAFYLCASGDRRSGYTFGSGTRLTVV.

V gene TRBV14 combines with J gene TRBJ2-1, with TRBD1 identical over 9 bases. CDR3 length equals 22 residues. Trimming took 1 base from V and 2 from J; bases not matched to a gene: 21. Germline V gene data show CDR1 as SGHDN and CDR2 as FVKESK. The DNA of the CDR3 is TGTGCCAGCAGCCAAGCGAGGGGGACAGGGCCACGCCTGGGGATTGCCTACAATGAGCAGTTCTTC. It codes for CASSQARGTGPRLGIAYNEQFF.

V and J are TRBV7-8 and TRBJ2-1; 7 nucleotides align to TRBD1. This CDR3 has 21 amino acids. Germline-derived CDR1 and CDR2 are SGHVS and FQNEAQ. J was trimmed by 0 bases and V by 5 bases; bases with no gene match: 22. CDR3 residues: CASSGPPRLAPGQLSYNEQFF. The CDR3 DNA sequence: TGTGCCAGCAGCGGCCCACCCCGCCTTGCCCCGGGACAGCTCTCCTACAATGAGCAGTTCTTC.

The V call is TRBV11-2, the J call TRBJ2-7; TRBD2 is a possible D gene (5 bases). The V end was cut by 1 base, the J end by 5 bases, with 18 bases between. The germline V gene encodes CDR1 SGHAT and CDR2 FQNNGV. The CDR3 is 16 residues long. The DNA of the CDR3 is TGTGCCAGCAGCTTAGGCCGCGGTTGGGCGAGGGACGAGCAGTACTTC. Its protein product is CASSLGRGWARDEQYF.

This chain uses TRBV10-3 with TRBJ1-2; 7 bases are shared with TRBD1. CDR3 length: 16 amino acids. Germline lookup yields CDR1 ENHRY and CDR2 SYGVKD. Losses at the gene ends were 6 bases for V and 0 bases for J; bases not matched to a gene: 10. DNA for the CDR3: TGTGCCATCAGAACTCGACAGGGCGACACTAACTATGGCTACACCTTC. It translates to CAIRTRQGDTNYGYTF.

The CDR3 sequence is CASSGTSGGSYEQYF. Here the CDR3 DNA reads TGTGCCAGCAGCGGGACTAGCGGGGGATCCTACGAGCAGTACTTC. The J gene is TRBJ2-7, the V gene TRBV11-3; 14 bases are a match to TRBD2. Losses at the gene ends were 5 bases for V and 1 base for J; bases not matched to a gene: 1. The germline V gene has CDR1 SGHNT and CDR2 YENEEA. This CDR3 has 15 amino acids.

CDR3 DNA: TGCGCCAGCAGCCCCGGGACAGAAGGTTCCTATGGCTACACCTTC. This gives the protein CASSPGTEGSYGYTF. The chain carries TRBV4-3 and TRBJ1-2; TRBD1 matches 7 bases. The CDR3 runs to 15 residues. The germline CDR1 and CDR2 sequences are LGHNA and YSLEER. The V gene end was trimmed by 4 bases and the J gene end by 4 bases; junction bases not matched to a gene: 9.

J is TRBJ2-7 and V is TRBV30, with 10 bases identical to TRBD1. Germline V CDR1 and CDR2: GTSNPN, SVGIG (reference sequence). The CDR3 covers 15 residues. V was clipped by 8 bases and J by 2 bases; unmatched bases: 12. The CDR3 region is CALRSSGQGTYEQYF. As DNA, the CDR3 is TGTGCCCTAAGATCGTCGGGACAGGGGACCTACGAGCAGTACTTC.

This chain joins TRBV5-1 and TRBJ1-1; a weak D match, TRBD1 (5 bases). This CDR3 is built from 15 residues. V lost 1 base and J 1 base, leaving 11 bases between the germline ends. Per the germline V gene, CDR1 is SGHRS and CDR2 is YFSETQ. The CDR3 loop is CASSLNLGQNTEAFF. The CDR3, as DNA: TGCGCCAGCAGCTTGAATCTGGGGCAGAACACTGAAGCTTTCTTT.

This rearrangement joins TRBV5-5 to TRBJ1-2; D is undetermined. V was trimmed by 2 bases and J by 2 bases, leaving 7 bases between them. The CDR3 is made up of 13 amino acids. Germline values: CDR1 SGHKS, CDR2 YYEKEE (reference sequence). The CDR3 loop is CASSLTENYGYTF. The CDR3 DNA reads TGTGCCAGCAGCTTAACGGAGAACTATGGCTACACCTTC. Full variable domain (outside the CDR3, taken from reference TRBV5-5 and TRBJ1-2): DAGVTQSPTHLIKTRGQQVTLRCSPISGHKSVSWYQQVLGQGPQFIFQYYEKEERGRGNFPDRFSARQFPNYSSELNVNALLLGDSALYLCASSLTENYGYTFGSGTRLTVV.